These 30 T cell receptor beta chains were all obtained from the same sample, sequenced in a study of T-cell reconstitution after alpha-beta-depleted transplantation in children. This sample's TCRbeta library carried unique molecular identifier barcodes. Each CDR3 protein is one row after TCRdb ran MiXCR on the PCR reads. The sample records 200,000 to 250,000 distinct CDR3 sequences, 24% being singletons. The sample consisted of PBMCs, mostly from graft donor cells, taken 360 days after TCRalphabeta/CD19-depleted stem cell transplant. These receptors originate from a female patient aged 2-9 years who had a stem cell transplant for congenital amegakaryocytic thrombocytopenia, so the T cells may come from the graft donor.

This clonotype appeared a few times. The CDR3 sequence is CASSTTGDSNQPQHF. The CDR3 coding sequence is TGCGCCAGCAGCACCACAGGGGATAGCAATCAGCCCCAGCATTTT. The rearrangement uses TRBV5-1 and TRBJ1-5; TRBD1 agrees at 7 bases. Germline values: CDR1 SGHRS, CDR2 YFSETQ. The CDR3 has 15 residues. Germline trimming cut 4 bases from V and 0 bases from J; bases unmatched to any gene: 4.

This clonotype was seen more than once but under ten times. This sequence joins TRBV28 and TRBJ2-2; 8 nucleotides match TRBD1. Unmatched junction bases numbered 8, after V lost 4 bases and J lost 7 bases. There are 15 residues in the CDR3. Per the germline V gene, CDR1 is MDHEN and CDR2 is SYDVKM. CDR3 sequence reads: CASSSPFRGHGELFF. Written as DNA, the CDR3 is TGTGCCAGCAGTTCTCCCTTCAGGGGGCACGGGGAGCTGTTTTTT.

This clonotype was observed many times. The gene calls are TRBV7-8 and TRBJ2-1; maybe TRBD2 (6 bases). The V gene's germline CDR1 is SGHVS and CDR2 FQNEAQ. V lost 1 base and J lost 7, with 11 bases in between. There are 14 residues in the CDR3. In nucleotides, the CDR3 is TGTGCCAGCAGCTTAGGACGGGAGTGGAATGAGCAGTTCTTC. Its translation: CASSLGREWNEQFF.

The J gene is TRBJ2-3, the V gene TRBV2; a possible D gene is TRBD2 (5 bases). V was clipped by 8 bases and J by 2 bases, with 8 bases between them. Germline lookup yields CDR1 SNHLY and CDR2 FYNNEI. CDR3 size: 12 residues. CDR3 DNA sequence: TGTGCCAGCGGACTCTACACAGATACGCAGTATTTT. It yields the protein CASGLYTDTQYF.

This chain uses TRBV6-1 with TRBJ2-1; D may be TRBD1 (6 bases). V was shortened by 6 bases and J by 2 bases, with 11 bases between the two germline ends. In germline, CDR1 is MNHNS, CDR2 SASEGT. This CDR3 has 14 amino acids. The CDR3 spells CASRSGTTYNEQFF. CDR3 sequence (DNA): TGTGCCAGCAGGTCCGGGACAACCTACAATGAGCAGTTCTTC.

Details on this clonotype: Without the conserved terminal phenylalanine or tryptophan, this CDR3 likely stems from a read error. It is unclear where the CDR3 begins or ends on the DNA, so no DNA is shown, and the CDR3 is as TCRdb lists it. The chain employs TRBV7-9 and TRBJ2-1; TRBD2, the table's D call, was not compared with the DNA. Germline values: CDR1 SEHNR, CDR2 FQNEAQ (reference sequence). The CDR3 extends over 12 residues, inclusive of both ends. CDR3 region: CASSLEGSRETL.

The rearrangement joins TRBV4-2 to TRBJ2-1; D possibly corresponds to TRBD2 (5 bases). The V and J ends lost 0 bases and 2 bases respectively, with 14 bases between them. CDR3 length equals 17 residues. Germline V gene data show CDR1 as LGHNA and CDR2 as YNFKEQ. CDR3 amino acids: CASSQEVEPRAYNEQFF. CDR3 nucleotides: TGTGCCAGCAGCCAAGAGGTGGAGCCGAGGGCCTACAATGAGCAGTTCTTC.

The V call is TRBV5-4, the J call TRBJ2-3; D gene unclear. V was cut by 4 bases and J by 0 bases, with 9 bases left in between. CDR1 and CDR2 (germline): SGHNT, YYREEE (reference sequence). The CDR3 spans 14 residues. CDR3 nucleotides: TGTGCCAGCAGCCCTACACTTAGCACAGATACGCAGTATTTT. Residues: CASSPTLSTDTQYF.

This clonotype was recorded a few times. This rearrangement joins TRBV12-3 or TRBV12-4 to TRBJ2-7, with TRBD1 matching 7 bases. The CDR3 length is 13 residues. The J segment lost 6 bases and the V segment lost 3 bases, leaving 5 bases of the junction unmatched. The CDR3 reads CASSFSTGVEQYF. The CDR3 region has the DNA TGTGCCAGCAGTTTCTCCACAGGGGTCGAGCAGTACTTC.

Regarding this clonotype: The missing conserved phenylalanine or tryptophan at the end of this CDR3 makes a read error likely. Here the CDR3 reads CASSQVDRTADGYTL. The DNA for the CDR3 is TGCGCCAGCAGCCAAGTGGATCGGACAGCGGATGGCTACACCCTC. The chain combines TRBV4-1 with TRBJ1-2; D possibly corresponds to TRBD1 (6 bases). Germline lookup yields CDR1 MGHRA and CDR2 YSYEKL. CDR3 size: 15 residues. V was trimmed by 1 base and J by 6 bases, leaving 15 bases between them.

This clonotype showed up just a few times. This rearrangement joins TRBV12-3 or TRBV12-4 to TRBJ2-3; 7 bases are a match to TRBD1. J was trimmed by 4 bases and V by 1 base; bases with no gene match: 5. The length of the CDR3 is 15 residues. CDR3 coding DNA: TGTGCCAGCAGTTTAGGCGACAGGGTGGCAGATACGCAGTATTTT. Protein product: CASSLGDRVADTQYF.

This clonotype has at least ten counts. This chain links TRBV2 with TRBJ2-7; no firm D call. This CDR3 comprises 11 residues. Germline V CDR1 and CDR2: SNHLY, FYNNEI. Trimming removed 5 bases from V and 2 bases from J, with 4 bases in between. The CDR3 spells CASSSAYEQYF. CDR3 DNA: TGTGCCAGCAGTTCCGCCTACGAGCAGTACTTC.

The chain combines TRBV24-1 with TRBJ2-5, with unresolved D. V shed 4 bases and J shed 2 bases, with 10 bases lying between them. This CDR3 has 14 amino acids. Germline-derived CDR1 and CDR2 are KGHDR and SFDVKD. In DNA form, the CDR3 reads TGTGCCACCAGTGACTCGACGAAGCAAGAGACCCAGTACTTC. It is translated as CATSDSTKQETQYF.

CDR3 coding DNA: TGTGCCAGCAGTTCGCCCCGGGACAGCCACTCCTACGAGCAGTACTTC. This translates into CASSSPRDSHSYEQYF. This chain connects TRBV28 to TRBJ2-7, with TRBD1 identical over 7 bases. The CDR3 contains 16 residues. J was trimmed by 0 bases and V by 4 bases; bases with no gene match: 9. Per the germline V gene, CDR1 is MDHEN and CDR2 is SYDVKM.

This clonotype was found a few times. V gene TRBV29-1 combines with J gene TRBJ2-2; 8 bases map to TRBD1. The CDR3 runs 15 residues. Per the germline V gene, CDR1 is SQVTM and CDR2 is ANQGSEA. V lost 4 bases to trimming and J lost 4 bases; unmatched junction nucleotides: 8. The CDR3 DNA sequence: TGCAGCGTTGTGTTGCAGGGGGCGGGCACCGGGGAGCTGTTTTTT. It yields the protein CSVVLQGAGTGELFF.

This clonotype was picked up many times. V gene TRBV11-2 combines with J gene TRBJ2-7; D remains unclear. Per the germline V gene, CDR1 is SGHAT and CDR2 is FQNNGV. V gave up 0 bases and J gave up 6 bases, with 12 bases separating them. This CDR3 has 14 amino acids. The DNA for the CDR3 is TGTGCCAGCAGCTTAGATTTAGGGCCCGGCGAGCAGTACTTC. This translates into CASSLDLGPGEQYF.

The sample holds a few counts of this clonotype. This chain uses TRBV12-3 or TRBV12-4 with TRBJ2-2; 14 nucleotides line up with TRBD2. This CDR3 is 16 amino acids long. V lost 6 bases, J lost 1 base, and 1 base stayed unmatched. Here the CDR3 DNA reads TGTGCCAGCAGGACTAGCGGGGGGGTGAACACCGGGGAGCTGTTTTTT. It translates to CASRTSGGVNTGELFF.

This clonotype was seen only a few times. V is TRBV7-9 and J is TRBJ2-5; either TRBD1 or TRBD2 may supply D (7 bases each). The CDR3 covers 15 residues. Trimming stripped 3 bases from V and 2 bases from J, with 13 bases between. The V gene's germline CDR1 is SEHNR and CDR2 FQNEAQ (reference sequence). DNA of the CDR3: TGTGCCAGCAGCTTTTGGGAGGGGGCACAAGAGACCCAGTACTTC. Translating gives CASSFWEGAQETQYF.

Only a few counts were recorded for this clonotype. The rearrangement links TRBV3-1 to TRBJ1-2, with a tentative D call TRBD1 (6 bases). Trimming removed 4 bases from V and 8 bases from J, with 17 bases in between. Germline V gene lookup returns CDR1 LGHDT and CDR2 YNNKEL (reference sequence). The CDR3 consists of 14 residues. The CDR3 spells CASSPSAQGRGYTF. In nucleotides, the CDR3 is TGTGCCAGCAGCCCAAGCGCACAGGGAAGGGGCTACACCTTC.

This clonotype was seen more than once but under ten times. The rearrangement joins TRBV6-1 to TRBJ1-1; TRBD1 matches at 8 bases. The CDR3 contains 14 residues. The trim removed 4 bases at V and 0 bases at J, leaving 1 base unmatched. CDR1 and CDR2 (germline): MNHNS, SASEGT. CDR3 sequence reads: CASSGQGLNTEAFF. CDR3 in DNA: TGTGCCAGCAGTGGACAGGGGTTGAACACTGAAGCTTTCTTT.

The genes are TRBV28 and TRBJ2-1; either TRBD1 or TRBD2 may fit D (5 bases each). This CDR3 contains 16 residues. The germline V and J ends were trimmed by 5 bases and 3 bases, with 17 bases remaining between them. CDR1 is MDHEN, CDR2 SYDVKM, per germline. The CDR3 spells CASSDPGRINYNEQFF. CDR3 bases: TGTGCCAGCAGTGACCCGGGACGGATAAACTACAATGAGCAGTTCTTC.

The V and J genes are TRBV12-3 or TRBV12-4 and TRBJ2-7; TRBD2 aligns across 9 bases. V was clipped by 5 bases and J by 1 base; unmatched bases: 3. This CDR3 has 14 residues. The CDR3 DNA follows: TGTGCCAGCAGTGAGGGACTAGCTTCCTACGAGCAGTACTTC. As protein: CASSEGLASYEQYF.

This clonotype was seen more than once but under ten times. This sequence joins TRBV5-1 and TRBJ2-7; TRBD2 aligns across 8 bases. This CDR3 is built from 15 residues. Losses at the gene ends were 5 bases for V and 2 bases for J; bases not matched to a gene: 9. The germline V gene has CDR1 SGHRS and CDR2 YFSETQ. The CDR3 DNA sequence: TGCGCCAGCAGACCGACCGGGACTAGTGCCTACGAGCAGTACTTC. This codes for CASRPTGTSAYEQYF.

The CDR3 loop reads CSARDRVWDYTF. The CDR3 DNA reads as TGCAGTGCTAGGGATAGGGTATGGGACTACACCTTC. This chain links TRBV20-1 with TRBJ1-2; D call uncertain. This CDR3 contains 12 residues. Germline-derived CDR1 and CDR2 are DFQATT and SNEGSKA (reference sequence). V gave up 3 bases and J gave up 10 bases, with 15 bases separating them.

The CDR3 sequence: CASSLGRSGNTIYF. The CDR3 nucleotides read TGTGCCAGCAGTTTAGGCCGCTCTGGAAACACCATATATTTT. The chain couples TRBV28 to TRBJ1-3; D remains ambiguous. This CDR3 is built from 14 residues. Trimming pared 2 bases from V and 0 bases from J, leaving 5 bases between. CDR1 is MDHEN, CDR2 SYDVKM, per germline. The full variable domain, completed using reference TRBV28 and TRBJ1-3, is DVKVTQSSRYLVKRTGEKVFLECVQDMDHENMFWYRQDPGLGLRLIYFSYDVKMKEKGDIPEGYSVSREKKERFSLILESASTNQTSMYLCASSLGRSGNTIYFGEGSWLTVV.

The V call is TRBV2, the J call TRBJ1-6; D unclear. CDR3 length equals 13 residues. V gave up 9 bases and J gave up 13 bases, with 19 bases separating them. The germline V gene encodes CDR1 SNHLY and CDR2 FYNNEI. CDR3 amino acids: CASCADGNKPLHF. The CDR3 nucleotides read TGTGCCAGTTGTGCGGACGGGAATAAGCCCCTCCACTTT.

CDR3 sequence: CASSLQGTGYGYTF. For the CDR3, the DNA is TGCGCCAGCAGCTTGCAAGGGACAGGTTATGGCTACACCTTC. This chain connects TRBV5-1 to TRBJ1-2; 8 nucleotides agree with TRBD1. There are 14 residues in the CDR3. V gave up 1 base and J gave up 5 bases; unmatched junction bases: 4. From germline, CDR1 is SGHRS and CDR2 YFSETQ.

In its sample, this clonotype was seen a few times. This chain connects TRBV20-1 to TRBJ2-4; 13 bases are a match to TRBD2. After removal of 6 bases from V and 8 bases from J, the junction contained 10 bases not matched to a gene. The germline V gene has CDR1 DFQATT and CDR2 SNEGSKA (reference sequence). The CDR3 loop spans 15 amino acids. CDR3 sequence: CSATLGLAGQYIQYF. The CDR3, as DNA: TGCAGTGCAACCCTGGGACTAGCGGGACAGTACATTCAGTACTTC.

There are many counts of this clonotype. This chain connects TRBV12-3 or TRBV12-4 to TRBJ1-1; no clear D. This CDR3 is built from 13 residues. V was trimmed by 6 bases and J by 8 bases, leaving 16 bases between them. The CDR3 loop reads CASSLAGRPEAFF. The CDR3 DNA sequence: TGTGCCAGCAGCCTAGCGGGCAGGCCCGAAGCTTTCTTT.

This clonotype was recorded at least ten times. V is TRBV2 and J is TRBJ2-2; possibly TRBD2 for D (7 bases). The germline V and J ends were trimmed by 6 bases and 4 bases, with 12 bases remaining between them. The CDR3 is 14 residues long. Germline V gene sequence: CDR1 SNHLY, CDR2 FYNNEI. CDR3 sequence: CASSERGGTGELFF. Here the CDR3 DNA reads TGTGCCAGCAGCGAAAGGGGGGGCACCGGGGAGCTGTTTTTT.